This T cell receptor (beta chain) originates from a study of blood T cell repertoires in COVID-19. V was shortened by 7 bases and J by 5 bases, with 14 bases between the two germline ends. The CDR3 has 13 residues. CDR1 and CDR2 from the germline V gene are LGHNT and FRNRAP. Here immunoSEQ multiplex PCR was the method, and the copy in TCRdb shows in-frame clones only, minus some. The table has about 270,000 clones, 75% to 90% seen once; the top ten hold roughly 4.3%. The sequenced sample was PBMCs or T cells enriched from blood (not recorded which). V and J are TRBV12-5 and TRBJ1-1, with D possibly TRBD1 on 5 matching bases. The TCR was taken from a woman younger than 45 with acute COVID-19. The DNA for the CDR3 is TGTGCTAGTGCCCTCGACAGAAAGACTGAAGCTTTCTTT. This sequence encodes CASALDRKTEAFF.